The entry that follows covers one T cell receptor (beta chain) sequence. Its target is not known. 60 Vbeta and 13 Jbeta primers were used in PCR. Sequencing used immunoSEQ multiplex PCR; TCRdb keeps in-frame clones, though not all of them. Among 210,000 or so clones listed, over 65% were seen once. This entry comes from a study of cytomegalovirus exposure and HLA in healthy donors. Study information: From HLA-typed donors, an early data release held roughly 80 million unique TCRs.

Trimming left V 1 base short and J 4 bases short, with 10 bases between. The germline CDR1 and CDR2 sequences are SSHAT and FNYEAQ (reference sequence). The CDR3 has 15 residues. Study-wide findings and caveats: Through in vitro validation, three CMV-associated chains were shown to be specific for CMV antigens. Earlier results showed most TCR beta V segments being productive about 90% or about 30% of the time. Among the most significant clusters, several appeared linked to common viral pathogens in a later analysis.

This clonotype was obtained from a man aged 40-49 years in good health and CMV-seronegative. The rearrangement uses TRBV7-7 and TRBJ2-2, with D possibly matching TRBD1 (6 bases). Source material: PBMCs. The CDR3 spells CASSLGGPGTGELFF. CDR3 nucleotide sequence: TGTGCCAGCAGCTTAGGGGGGCCGGGCACCGGGGAGCTGTTTTTT.